The 18 T cell receptor beta chains in this list originate from one sample, sequenced in a study of blood T cell repertoires in COVID-19. Clones were read by immunoSEQ multiplex PCR, and TCRdb kept only the in-frame ones, dropping some. The repertoire holds 30,000 to 40,000 clones, with over 85% as singletons. Sequenced sample: peripheral blood. The receptors were gathered from a male donor with active COVID-19.

This chain links TRBV15 with TRBJ1-4, with 8 bases identical to TRBD1. The germline V gene encodes CDR1 LNHNV and CDR2 YYDKDF (reference sequence). V was clipped by 2 bases and J by 8 bases; unmatched bases: 10. This CDR3 has 16 residues. CDR3 residues: CATSRSGGQAGEKLFF. CDR3 in DNA: TGTGCCACCAGCAGATCCGGGGGACAGGCAGGGGAAAAACTGTTTTTT.

This chain joins TRBV3-1 (or the pseudogene TRBV3-2) and TRBJ1-4, with 11 nucleotides matching TRBD1. The length of the CDR3 is 16 residues. CDR1 is LGHDT and CDR2 is YNNKEL in the germline V gene (reference sequence). V dropped 4 bases and J dropped 8; count of bases not matched to a gene: 9. CDR3 region: CASSPRTGTGGEKLFF. CDR3 bases: TGTGCCAGCAGCCCCCGAACCGGGACAGGGGGGGAAAAACTGTTTTTT.

V is TRBV6-1 and J is TRBJ2-6, with D tentatively TRBD2 (5 bases). The V and J ends lost 4 bases and 1 base respectively, with 11 bases between them. CDR1 MNHNS and CDR2 SASEGT come from the germline V gene. This CDR3 region has 16 residues. In nucleotides, the CDR3 is TGTGCCAGCAGTGTTAATCGAGGGTCTGGGGCCAACGTCCTGACTTTC. Its translation is CASSVNRGSGANVLTF.

CDR3 protein: CASSLRWADNSPLHF. For the CDR3, the DNA is TGTGCCAGCAGCTTAAGGTGGGCTGATAATTCACCCCTCCACTTT. This rearrangement joins TRBV5-4 to TRBJ1-6; no clear D gene. The V gene lost 2 bases and the J gene lost 5 bases, with 11 bases spanning the gap. Germline V CDR1 and CDR2: SGHNT, YYREEE (reference sequence). The CDR3 contains 15 residues. Looking up the rest from reference TRBV5-4 and TRBJ1-6 gives the full variable domain: ETGVTQSPTHLIKTRGQQVTLRCSSQSGHNTVSWYQQALGQGPQFIFQYYREEENGRGNFPPRFSGLQFPNYSSELNVNALELDDSALYLCASSLRWADNSPLHFGNGTRLTVT.

The chain combines TRBV5-1 with TRBJ2-2, with 11 bases lining up with TRBD1. V lost 3 bases and J lost 7; bases outside the gene matches: 8. This CDR3 contains 16 residues. CDR1 SGHRS and CDR2 YFSETQ come from the germline V gene. The CDR3 sequence is CASSSRGQGASGELFF. The CDR3 DNA sequence: TGCGCCAGCAGCTCTCGCGGACAGGGGGCAAGCGGGGAGCTGTTTTTT.

The rearrangement uses TRBV6-2 or TRBV6-3 and TRBJ1-2, with 10 positions matching TRBD1. V dropped 4 bases and J dropped 4; count of bases not matched to a gene: 9. This CDR3 has 16 amino acids. CDR1 MNHEY and CDR2 SVGEGT come from the germline V gene. The CDR3 protein is CASSSRGQGNVYGYTF. CDR3 nucleotide sequence: TGTGCCAGCAGTTCTAGGGGACAGGGGAACGTCTATGGCTACACCTTC.

This clone was observed a single time. The V call is TRBV3-1 (or the pseudogene TRBV3-2), the J call TRBJ2-7; D is undetermined. This CDR3 spans 16 amino acids. Trimming left V 4 bases short and J 0 bases short, with 16 bases between. Per the germline V gene, CDR1 is LGHDT and CDR2 is YNNKEL (reference sequence). The CDR3 protein is CASSPYLPGDSYEQYF. In nucleotides, the CDR3 is TGTGCCAGCAGCCCGTACCTGCCGGGTGACTCCTACGAGCAGTACTTC.

The J gene is TRBJ1-1, the V gene TRBV5-1, with a possible D match to TRBD1 (6 bases). Germline V lookup: CDR1 SGHRS, CDR2 YFSETQ. The ends were cut back, 4 bases at V and 10 bases at J, with 26 bases in the middle. The CDR3 spans 16 residues. The CDR3 nucleotides are TGCGCCAGCAGCGCGTCCCCATTCAGGGACACCAGTAGAGCTTTCTTT. It encodes CASSASPFRDTSRAFF.

The gene calls are TRBV19 and TRBJ1-6; no firm D call. Trimming shortened V by 5 bases and J by 7 bases, and 6 bases separated the two germline ends. Germline loops: CDR1 LNHDA, CDR2 SQIVND (reference sequence). The CDR3 runs to 12 residues. The CDR3 reads CASSVLNSPLHF. Written as DNA, the CDR3 is TGTGCCAGTAGTGTACTCAATTCACCCCTCCACTTT.

The V gene is TRBV11-3, the J gene TRBJ2-5, with 9 bases aligning to TRBD2. Germline values: CDR1 SGHNT, CDR2 YENEEA. CDR3 length: 15 amino acids. Trimming at V came to 5 bases and at J to 3 bases, leaving 7 bases not matched to a gene. CDR3 sequence (DNA): TGTGCCAGCAGCACCAGACTAGCGGAAAAAGAGACCCAGTACTTC. It encodes CASSTRLAEKETQYF.

The chain employs TRBV10-2 and TRBJ1-2; 9 nucleotides line up with TRBD1. CDR1 and CDR2 (germline): WSHSY, SAAADI. With V trimmed by 3 bases and J by 3 bases, 5 bases remained unmatched. The CDR3 consists of 15 residues. The CDR3 is CASSDPQGAYYGYTF. CDR3 nucleotide sequence: TGCGCCAGCAGTGACCCACAGGGGGCGTACTATGGCTACACCTTC.

The chain recombines TRBV27 with TRBJ1-1; TRBD1 is a possible D gene (5 bases). The CDR3 is 13 amino acids. Trimming removed 5 bases at V and 4 bases at J, with 11 bases between. Germline CDR1 MNHEY, CDR2 SMNVEV (reference sequence). DNA of the CDR3: TGTGCCAGCAGTCGGGGGTGGGGCACTGAAGCTTTCTTT. Residues: CASSRGWGTEAFF.

V usage is TRBV13 and J usage is TRBJ1-4; 7 positions agree with TRBD1. V shed 1 base and J 7 bases; nucleotides not matched to a gene: 6. Germline CDR1 and CDR2: PRHDT and FYEKMQ (reference sequence). CDR3 length equals 15 residues. The CDR3 region has the DNA TGTGCCAGCAGCTTAGACAGGGGAATTGGTGAAAAACTGTTTTTT. It yields the protein CASSLDRGIGEKLFF.

This rearrangement joins TRBV11-2 to TRBJ2-3, with 7 bases identical to TRBD2. V dropped 3 bases and J dropped 4; count of bases not matched to a gene: 4. CDR1 is SGHAT, CDR2 FQNNGV, per germline. CDR3 length: 14 residues. The CDR3 region is CASSFGGGADTQYF. The CDR3 nucleotides read TGTGCCAGCAGCTTTGGCGGGGGTGCAGATACGCAGTATTTT.

V usage is TRBV5-1 and J usage is TRBJ2-3; 12 bases map to TRBD2. Trimming at V came to 2 bases and at J to 6 bases, leaving 4 bases not matched to a gene. Germline assignment: CDR1 SGHRS and CDR2 YFSETQ. The CDR3 is made up of 15 amino acids. Here the CDR3 reads CASSFSGLAGDTQYF. CDR3 DNA: TGCGCCAGCAGCTTCTCGGGACTAGCGGGTGATACGCAGTATTTT.

The gene calls are TRBV29-1 and TRBJ1-5, with TRBD1 identical over 8 bases. The CDR3 extends over 13 amino acids. V shed 6 bases, J shed 2 bases, and the junction held 3 bases outside the gene matches. The V gene's germline CDR1 is SQVTM and CDR2 ANQGSEA. CDR3 sequence: CSVGQGGNQPQHF. CDR3 coding DNA: TGCAGCGTAGGACAGGGAGGCAATCAGCCCCAGCATTTT.

J is TRBJ1-2 and V is TRBV5-1; 8 bases fit TRBD1. Germline CDR1 is SGHRS and CDR2 is YFSETQ. This CDR3 spans 15 amino acids. Trimming cost V 0 bases and J 3 bases; bases outside gene matches: 4. The CDR3 DNA follows: TGCGCCAGCAGCTTGGGGCAGGGGGCTTACTATGGCTACACCTTC. It encodes CASSLGQGAYYGYTF.

The gene calls are TRBV4-1 and TRBJ2-5; TRBD2 is a possible D gene (6 bases). Germline CDR1 is MGHRA and CDR2 is YSYEKL. Trimming removed 3 bases at V and 2 bases at J, with 19 bases between. This CDR3 comprises 17 residues. CDR3 sequence (DNA): TGCGCCAGCAGCCAGTCCGTTCAAGCGGGTGTGCAAGAGACCCAGTACTTC. Translated: CASSQSVQAGVQETQYF.